Each of the 9 T cell receptor beta chains below was sequenced from the same sample in a study of blood T cell repertoires in COVID-19. Assay: immunoSEQ multiplex PCR; the TCRdb copy retains only in-frame clones and omits some. The table includes under 200,000 clones, less than 90% detected once. Sequencing was done on a sample of PBMCs or T cells enriched from blood (not recorded which). Receptor source: a woman in her 50s who had recovered from COVID-19.

This chain joins TRBV28 and TRBJ1-3; 7 bases are a match to TRBD1. The CDR3 is made up of 12 amino acids. Losses at the gene ends were 7 bases for V and 7 bases for J; bases not matched to a gene: 4. Germline assignment: CDR1 MDHEN and CDR2 SYDVKM. CDR3 nucleotide sequence: TGTGCCAGCACCAGGGGGAGGAACACCATATATTTT. Protein product: CASTRGRNTIYF.

This chain connects TRBV9 to TRBJ2-3; 7 bases match TRBD2. The junction had 4 bases not matched to a gene; V was cut back by 0 bases and J by 0 bases. The germline V gene encodes CDR1 SGDLS and CDR2 YYNGEE. The CDR3 is 16 residues long. CDR3 amino acids: CASSVESGISTDTQYF. The CDR3 nucleotides are TGTGCCAGCAGCGTAGAGAGCGGGATCAGCACAGATACGCAGTATTTT. Combining the CDR3 with reference TRBV9 and TRBJ2-3 gives the whole variable domain DSGVTQTPKHLITATGQRVTLRCSPRSGDLSVYWYQQSLDQGLQFLIQYYNGEERAKGNILERFSAQQFPDLHSELNLSSLELGDSALYFCASSVESGISTDTQYFGPGTRLTVL.

This sequence joins TRBV5-1 and TRBJ1-1; a possible D gene is TRBD1 (6 bases). From germline, CDR1 is SGHRS and CDR2 YFSETQ. V lost 6 bases and J 4 bases, leaving 16 bases between the germline ends. This CDR3 contains 14 residues. For the CDR3, the DNA is TGCGCCAGCAAAGGTGGGGGCAGGGGCACTGAAGCTTTCTTT. This sequence encodes CASKGGGRGTEAFF.

Written as DNA, the CDR3 is TGTGCCAGCAGTTCCGCGCGGGTACTGAACACTGAAGCTTTCTTT. This codes for CASSSARVLNTEAFF. The V and J genes are TRBV27 and TRBJ1-1, with D unresolved. Trimming left V 4 bases short and J 0 bases short, with 12 bases between. CDR3 length: 15 amino acids. Germline values: CDR1 MNHEY, CDR2 SMNVEV (reference sequence).

V usage is TRBV7-2 and J usage is TRBJ2-1; D is possibly TRBD2 (6 bases). V was pared by 5 bases and J by 13 bases, with 21 bases between. The CDR3 is 14 amino acids. Per germline, CDR1 SGHTA and CDR2 FQGNSA. CDR3 bases: TGTGCCAGCAGCACCCGGGTCGGTGGGGACTCCCAGTTCTTC. This sequence encodes CASSTRVGGDSQFF.

The chain employs TRBV18 and TRBJ2-1; 8 nucleotides match TRBD1. J was trimmed by 3 bases and V by 2 bases; bases with no gene match: 6. Germline V gene lookup returns CDR1 KGHSH and CDR2 LQKENI. The CDR3 totals 16 residues. The DNA for the CDR3 is TGTGCCAGCTCACCAATGGGACAGGCGAACTACAATGAGCAGTTCTTC. Protein: CASSPMGQANYNEQFF. The full variable domain, its missing parts supplied by reference TRBV18 and TRBJ2-1, is NAGVMQNPRHLVRRRGQEARLRCSPMKGHSHVYWYRQLPEEGLKFMVYLQKENIIDESGMPKERFSAEFPKEGPSILRIQQVVRGDSAAYFCASSPMGQANYNEQFFGPGTRLTVL.

The gene calls are TRBV5-6 and TRBJ2-6; D may be TRBD1 (5 bases). V lost 4 bases and J 0 bases, leaving 14 bases between the germline ends. Germline V gene data show CDR1 as SGHDT and CDR2 as YYEEEE. CDR3 length: 17 residues. The CDR3 sequence: CASSRLQDNSGANVLTF. Here the CDR3 DNA reads TGTGCCAGCAGCCGCTTACAGGACAACTCTGGGGCCAACGTCCTGACTTTC.

The V and J genes are TRBV18 and TRBJ1-5; D is possibly TRBD1 (6 bases). V was cut by 10 bases and J by 3 bases, with 16 bases left in between. This CDR3 is 14 amino acids long. Germline V gives CDR1 KGHSH, CDR2 LQKENI. Here the CDR3 reads CATAGQPNNQPQHF. In nucleotides, the CDR3 is TGTGCCACGGCAGGACAGCCAAACAATCAGCCCCAGCATTTT.

This clone has just a few counts. The rearrangement joins TRBV5-6 to TRBJ1-6; D unclear. CDR1 SGHDT and CDR2 YYEEEE come from the germline V gene. V was shortened by 6 bases and J by 4 bases, with 17 bases between the two germline ends. This CDR3 has 16 residues. The CDR3 DNA sequence: TGTGCCAGCACCCAGACACGGGGATATTATAATTCACCCCTCCACTTT. Its protein product is CASTQTRGYYNSPLHF. Using reference TRBV5-6 and TRBJ1-6 for the parts outside the CDR3, the full variable domain is DAGVTQSPTHLIKTRGQQVTLRCSPKSGHDTVSWYQQALGQGPQFIFQYYEEEERQRGNFPDRFSGHQFPNYSSELNVNALLLGDSALYLCASTQTRGYYNSPLHFGNGTRLTVT.